Here is one T cell receptor (beta chain) with its context. This entry is derived from a study of T cells in Graves' hyperthyroidism and ophthalmopathy. The TCR beta CDR3 regions underwent amplification using RNA transcripts as the source. Primed by the HTBI set, a first-round RT-PCR was run on the TCR CDR3. TCRdb redid the calling of the multiplex PCR reads with MiXCR, one entry per CDR3 protein. The sample yields hundreds of thousands of distinct CDR3 sequences, around 15% seen once. This TCR was sampled from a woman aged 18-29 years with Graves' hyperthyroidism. The specimen sequenced was blood.

CDR3: CASSSIGTTYEQYF. The CDR3 DNA sequence: TGTGCCAGCAGCTCGATCGGGACTACATACGAGCAGTACTTC. The chain uses TRBV6-1 and TRBJ2-7; 7 bases are shared with TRBD2. The CDR3 spans 14 residues. V was pared by 6 bases and J by 4 bases, with 9 bases of the junction left unmatched. Germline lookup yields CDR1 MNHNS and CDR2 SASEGT.